The T cell receptor (beta chain) under discussion was sequenced for a study of blood T cell repertoires in COVID-19. About the study: Sources were T cells, B-cell-depleted T cells, or PBMCs; the material itself was cDNA or gDNA.

CDR1 and CDR2 (germline): SGHAT, FQDESV (reference sequence). Trimming took off 5 bases at V and 7 bases at J, with 12 bases between the two ends. This CDR3 is 12 amino acids long. Authors' methods: Amplifying reference gene primers gave estimates of nucleated cell counts. Profiled with immunoSEQ multiplex PCR; TCRdb holds only in-frame clones, not every one. The D gene and trimming were derived from the DNA, and the V and J assignments and clone size from that table. Of around 130,000 clones detected, more than 70% appear once; the ten largest clones hold 3.5% to 4.5%. This clone was observed a single time.

This TCR was sampled from a man aged 60-69 years with acute or convalescent COVID-19. The sample comprised peripheral blood. The chain has TRBV11-1 and TRBJ2-7, with a tentative D call TRBD2 (5 bases). CDR3 in DNA: TGTGCCAGCAGCCTGAGGGCGGCGGAGCAGTACTTC. Translated: CASSLRAAEQYF.